This entry describes one T cell receptor beta chain. In the authors' workflow: From reference gene primer amplification, estimates of nucleated cell counts were derived. Measured with immunoSEQ multiplex PCR; TCRdb has only the in-frame clones, and not every one. V and J calls and clone size are copied from that table; D and trimming were computed from the DNA. The data hold nearly 55,000 clones, with 91% observed a single time. This record belongs to a study of blood T cell repertoires in COVID-19. Study as a whole: Acute-phase and convalescent COVID-19 samples originated in the United States, Italy and Spain. PBMCs, B-cell-depleted T cells, or T cells provided the cDNA or gDNA that made up the material.

Source material: peripheral blood. The receptor's source is an older woman with active or convalescent COVID-19.

CDR3 coding DNA: TGTGCCAGCAGTGGCCATGGGGGCATGAACACTGAAGCTTTCTTT. This sequence encodes CASSGHGGMNTEAFF. This chain links TRBV28 with TRBJ1-1; tentative D call: TRBD1 (6 bases). The ends were cut back, 5 bases at V and 0 bases at J, with 13 bases in the middle. This CDR3 region has 15 residues. CDR1 and CDR2 from the germline V gene are MDHEN and SYDVKM. Full variable domain (rest looked up from reference TRBV28 and TRBJ1-1): DVKVTQSSRYLVKRTGEKVFLECVQDMDHENMFWYRQDPGLGLRLIYFSYDVKMKEKGDIPEGYSVSREKKERFSLILESASTNQTSMYLCASSGHGGMNTEAFFGQGTRLTVV.